The sequence of this T cell receptor beta chain was determined in a study of radiation and T cells in renal cell carcinoma. TCRdb's table, derived via immunoSEQ multiplex PCR, lists solely in-frame clones and lacks some. Seen here are 150,000 to 180,000 clones, 87% observed once, and the top ten hold 10% to 15%. This clone showed up just once. This CDR3 region has 11 residues. The germline gives CDR1 DFQATT, CDR2 SNEGSKA (reference sequence). The V end was cut by 3 bases, the J end by 7 bases, with 7 bases between. Time point defined: blood 2 weeks post-SBRT. Treatment meaning: 15 Gy SBRT to primary tumor, nephrectomy 4 weeks later. After SBRT, blood was collected at 2 and 4 weeks, plus baseline.

The TCR originated in a woman aged 45-65 years with renal cell carcinoma. The chain has TRBV20-1 and TRBJ2-4, with D unclear. The material sequenced was blood, taken from a patient whose treatment included radiotherapy and nephrectomy. The CDR3 reads CSASTENIQYF. The CDR3 region has the DNA TGCAGTGCTAGTACAGAGAACATTCAGTACTTC.